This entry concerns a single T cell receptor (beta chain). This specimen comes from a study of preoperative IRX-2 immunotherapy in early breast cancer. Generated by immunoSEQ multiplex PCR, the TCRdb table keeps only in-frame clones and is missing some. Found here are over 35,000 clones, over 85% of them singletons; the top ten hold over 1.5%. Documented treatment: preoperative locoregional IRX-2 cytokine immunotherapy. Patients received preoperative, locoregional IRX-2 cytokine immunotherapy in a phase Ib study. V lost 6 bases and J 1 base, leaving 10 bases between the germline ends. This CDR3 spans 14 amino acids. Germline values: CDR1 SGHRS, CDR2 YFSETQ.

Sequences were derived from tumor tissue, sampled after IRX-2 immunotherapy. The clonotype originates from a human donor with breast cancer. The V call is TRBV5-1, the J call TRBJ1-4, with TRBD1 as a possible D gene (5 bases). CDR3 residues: CASKQALTNEKLFF. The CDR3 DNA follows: TGCGCCAGCAAACAGGCCCTAACTAATGAAAAACTGTTTTTT.